What follows are 15 T cell receptor beta chains derived from one specimen sequenced in a study of control samples from healthy donors and cancer patients. Generated by immunoSEQ multiplex PCR, the TCRdb table keeps only in-frame clones and is missing some. The table has 200,000 or so clones, just under 95% seen once. Sequencing was performed on blood. Every receptor here comes from a man aged 50-60 years in good health.

Here the CDR3 DNA reads TGTGCCAGCAGTATAGGGACCGGTGGCAATCAGCCCCAGCATTTT. Its protein product is CASSIGTGGNQPQHF. The chain uses TRBV7-9 and TRBJ1-5; D is possibly TRBD1 (5 bases). The length of the CDR3 is 15 residues. Germline lookup yields CDR1 SEHNR and CDR2 FQNEAQ (reference sequence). V was pared by 6 bases and J by 2 bases, with 14 bases between. Supplemented by reference TRBV7-9 and TRBJ1-5, the full variable domain reads DTGVSQNPRHKITKRGQNVTFRCDPISEHNRLYWYRQTLGQGPEFLTYFQNEAQLEKSRLLSDRFSAERPKGSFSTLEIQRTEQGDSAMYLCASSIGTGGNQPQHFGDGTRLSIL.

CDR3 coding DNA: TGTGCCAGCACTCTTAGACACGGGGCCAACGTCCTGACTTTC. As protein: CASTLRHGANVLTF. This chain links TRBV19 with TRBJ2-6; the D is unclear. Per the germline V gene, CDR1 is LNHDA and CDR2 is SQIVND (reference sequence). This CDR3 region has 14 residues. V was pared by 9 bases and J by 4 bases, with 13 bases between.

This rearrangement joins TRBV18 to TRBJ2-1; 8 positions agree with TRBD2. The V and J ends lost 2 bases and 5 bases, in that order; junction bases with no gene match: 5. CDR1 and CDR2 from the germline V gene are KGHSH and LQKENI. The CDR3 is 15 residues long. The CDR3 region is CASSPSSGGDNEQFF. The CDR3 DNA follows: TGTGCCAGCTCACCATCGAGCGGGGGAGACAATGAGCAGTTCTTC.

J is TRBJ2-1 and V is TRBV7-9; D remains ambiguous. Between the trimmed V and J ends, which lost 1 base and 4 bases, there was a span of 14 bases. CDR3 size: 16 residues. Germline values: CDR1 SEHNR, CDR2 FQNEAQ (reference sequence). The CDR3 is CASSLGARGLYNEQFF. Written as DNA, the CDR3 is TGTGCCAGCAGCTTAGGAGCGAGAGGTTTATACAATGAGCAGTTCTTC.

A remark on this clone: Its ends do not fully match the called genes, so a read error is possible. The rearrangement uses TRBV4-2 and TRBJ1-3; perhaps TRBD1 as D (6 bases). Germline CDR1 LGHNA, CDR2 YNFKEQ. The CDR3 runs to 13 residues. The CDR3 is CASSLSPAGDPSF. In DNA, the CDR3 is TGTGCCAGCAGCCTTTCGCCGGCAGGGGACCCTTCGTTT.

The chain recombines TRBV7-2 with TRBJ2-3; 11 nucleotides match TRBD2. V shed 8 bases and J 7 bases; nucleotides not matched to a gene: 11. The CDR3 spans 15 residues. Germline-derived CDR1 and CDR2 are SGHTA and FQGNSA. The CDR3 region is CASGPSGGSHNTQYF. Written as DNA, the CDR3 is TGTGCCAGCGGACCTAGCGGGGGGTCTCACAATACGCAGTATTTT.

The V call is TRBV9, the J call TRBJ1-1, with unresolved D. Germline V gene sequence: CDR1 SGDLS, CDR2 YYNGEE. The CDR3 covers 14 residues. V lost 5 bases to trimming and J lost 4 bases, with 15 bases between them. DNA of the CDR3: TGTGCCAGCAGTCCCACAACAGAGAGCACTGAAGCTTTCTTT. Its protein product is CASSPTTESTEAFF.

This clone has more than one count but fewer than ten. The chain combines TRBV18 with TRBJ2-7; no definite D call. Trimming shortened V by 0 bases and J by 2 bases, and 5 bases separated the two germline ends. Germline V gene sequence: CDR1 KGHSH, CDR2 LQKENI. CDR3 length: 13 residues. The CDR3 sequence is CASSPPSTYEQYF. CDR3 in DNA: TGTGCCAGCTCACCACCCTCGACCTACGAGCAGTACTTC.

V is TRBV9 and J is TRBJ2-7, with a weak D call TRBD2 (6 bases). This CDR3 contains 15 residues. Deletions cut 4 bases from V and 6 bases from J, with 20 bases between. CDR1 SGDLS and CDR2 YYNGEE come from the germline V gene. The CDR3 is CASSYKNSTSREQYV. The CDR3 DNA reads as TGTGCCAGCAGCTATAAAAACTCGACTAGTCGCGAGCAGTACGTC.

The chain carries TRBV2 and TRBJ2-5; D is unresolved. Germline values: CDR1 SNHLY, CDR2 FYNNEI. CDR3 length: 11 amino acids. V lost 6 bases, J lost 5 bases, and 7 bases lay in between. The CDR3 spells CASRKRETQYF. Here the CDR3 DNA reads TGTGCCAGCAGGAAGAGGGAGACCCAGTACTTC.

This sequence joins TRBV6-6 and TRBJ2-2; no clear D gene. This CDR3 spans 16 amino acids. Germline values: CDR1 MNHNY, CDR2 SVGAGI (reference sequence). V was cut by 7 bases and J by 2 bases, with 17 bases left in between. CDR3 residues: CASKQRQKDNTGELFF. DNA of the CDR3: TGTGCCAGCAAACAAAGACAAAAGGATAACACCGGGGAGCTGTTTTTT.

The J gene is TRBJ2-1, the V gene TRBV18, with 14 bases lining up with TRBD2. Losses at the gene ends were 4 bases for V and 8 bases for J; bases not matched to a gene: 4. The CDR3 is 15 amino acids. CDR1 and CDR2 from the germline V gene are KGHSH and LQKENI. The CDR3 DNA is TGTGCCAGCTCACAGACTAGCGGGGGGGCGCATGAGCAGTTCTTC. Residues: CASSQTSGGAHEQFF.

V usage is TRBV19 and J usage is TRBJ1-2; the match to TRBD1 covers 8 bases. The trim removed 2 bases at V and 5 bases at J, leaving 1 base unmatched. The CDR3 is 13 residues long. The germline gives CDR1 LNHDA, CDR2 SQIVND (reference sequence). The CDR3 loop reads CASSIQGAYGYTF. The CDR3, as DNA: TGTGCCAGTAGTATACAGGGGGCGTATGGCTACACCTTC. The complete variable domain, with remaining parts taken from reference TRBV19 and TRBJ1-2, reads DGGITQSPKYLFRKEGQNVTLSCEQNLNHDAMYWYRQDPGQGLRLIYYSQIVNDFQKGDIAEGYSVSREKKESFPLTVTSAQKNPTAFYLCASSIQGAYGYTFGSGTRLTVV.

CDR3 sequence (DNA): TGTGCCAGCAGTTCCCGGGTCCCCCTGAACACTGAAGCTTTCTTT. This codes for CASSSRVPLNTEAFF. The chain links TRBV28 to TRBJ1-1; D remains ambiguous. Trimming left V 4 bases short and J 0 bases short, with 12 bases between. Germline CDR1 reads MDHEN; CDR2 reads SYDVKM. The CDR3 spans 15 residues.

V gene TRBV27 combines with J gene TRBJ2-2; weak D call: TRBD2 (6 bases). The CDR3 is 16 amino acids. Germline CDR1 is MNHEY and CDR2 is SMNVEV (reference sequence). The V end was cut by 2 bases, the J end by 2 bases, with 12 bases between. The CDR3: CASSLIGGVNTGELFF. In DNA form, the CDR3 reads TGTGCCAGCAGTTTAATCGGCGGGGTTAACACCGGGGAGCTGTTTTTT.